This is a list of T cell receptor beta chains from one sample in a study of regulatory T cells in long-lasting Graves disease. MiXCR, run by TCRdb on the multiplex PCR reads, gives a single entry per CDR3 protein. The data contain approximately 490,000 distinct CDR3 sequences, about 17% of them seen just once; the ten biggest clones take up approximately 12%. Another study also made use of these data, one on T cells in Graves' hyperthyroidism and ophthalmopathy.

The specimen comprised peripheral blood mononuclear cells (PBMCs), sampled at new diagnosis, from a patient treated with antithyroid drugs. These receptors all stem from a man between 40 and 49 years old with Graves disease. The CDR3 runs from the conserved cysteine through the conserved F or W. The D gene is left open where the match is weak. Rows may omit the clone size; those that give it use once, few, many or a size class.

v_call	d_call	clone_size	j_call	cdr3_aa	cdr3_nt
TRBV20-1	.	.	TRBJ1-1	CSAPGLMNTEAFF	TGCAGTGCTCCGGGACTGATGAACACTGAAGCTTTCTTT
TRBV7-9	TRBD1	many	TRBJ2-3	CASSLRDRGDPDTQYF	TGTGCCAGCAGCTTAAGGGACAGGGGCGATCCAGATACGCAGTATTTT
TRBV11-1	.	many	TRBJ2-3	CASSLAGTETDTQYF	TGTGCCAGCAGCTTGGCCGGGACTGAAACAGATACGCAGTATTTT
TRBV7-9	TRBD1	.	TRBJ2-4	CASSGGDRVQNIQYF	TGTGCCAGCAGCGGAGGGGACAGGGTACAAAACATTCAGTACTTC
TRBV12-3/TRBV12-4	TRBD2	few	TRBJ2-2	CASRLGTSSGELFF	TGTGCCAGCAGGCTAGGGACTAGTAGCGGGGAGCTGTTTTTT
TRBV4-1	TRBD2	.	TRBJ2-5	CASSNLAGGSETQYF	TGCGCCAGCAGCAACTTAGCGGGAGGGTCAGAGACCCAGTACTTC
TRBV20-1	.	many	TRBJ2-1	CSAIGASYNEQFF	TGCAGTGCTATCGGGGCCTCCTACAATGAGCAGTTCTTC
TRBV10-2	TRBD1	many	TRBJ2-7	CASRPGTGGAGQIYEQYF	TGCGCCAGCAGACCCGGGACAGGGGGCGCAGGACAGATCTACGAGCAGTACTTC
TRBV28	TRBD2	many	TRBJ2-4	CARTPGLAGELLAKNIQYF	TGTGCCAGGACACCTGGACTAGCGGGGGAGCTTTTGGCCAAAAACATTCAGTACTTC
TRBV7-8	TRBD1	many	TRBJ2-7	CASSLTGQYLSYEQYF	TGTGCCAGCAGCCTTACGGGACAGTACCTTTCCTACGAGCAGTACTTC
TRBV9	.	.	TRBJ2-2	CASSVVSVRTGELFF	TGTGCCAGCAGCGTAGTTTCAGTCAGAACCGGGGAGCTGTTTTTT
TRBV11-2	TRBD2	many	TRBJ2-7	CASSSLASGEYEQYF	TGTGCCAGCAGCTCGCTGGCTAGCGGGGAGTACGAGCAGTACTTC
TRBV6-1	.	few	TRBJ1-2	CATRRINYGYTF	TGTGCCACCCGACGGATTAACTATGGCTACACCTTC
TRBV7-3	.	many	TRBJ1-1	CASSLNSRGTEAFF	TGTGCCAGCAGCTTAAATTCAAGGGGCACTGAAGCTTTCTTT
TRBV5-5	.	.	TRBJ1-1	CASSPALGETEAFF	TGTGCCAGCAGCCCTGCCTTGGGGGAGACTGAAGCTTTCTTT
TRBV4-1	.	.	TRBJ1-2	CASSQARGARYGYTF	TGCGCCAGCAGCCAAGCTCGCGGGGCGCGCTATGGCTACACCTTC
TRBV30	TRBD1	.	TRBJ2-7	CAWGPGGGEQYF	TGTGCCTGGGGACCAGGGGGCGGTGAGCAGTACTTC
TRBV5-1	.	many	TRBJ2-3	CASSLVGVISDTQYF	TGCGCCAGCAGCTTGGTTGGGGTTATCTCAGATACGCAGTATTTT
TRBV2	.	once	TRBJ2-1	CASATDRRETQFF	TGTGCCAGCGCTACCGACAGGCGAGAGACCCAGTTCTTC
TRBV5-1	TRBD2	many	TRBJ2-1	CASRRGGRAEGEQFF	TGCGCCAGCAGGAGGGGCGGGAGGGCCGAGGGTGAGCAGTTCTTC
TRBV28	TRBD2	few	TRBJ2-3	CASRAGLSDTQYF	TGTGCCAGCAGAGCGGGACTCTCAGATACGCAGTATTTT
TRBV12-3/TRBV12-4	.	many	TRBJ2-7	CASKSRLPDEQYF	TGTGCCAGCAAATCTCGACTTCCGGACGAGCAGTACTTC
TRBV27	.	many	TRBJ2-7	CASSLRRGRTSYEQYF	TGTGCCAGCAGTTTACGCAGGGGCCGGACCTCCTACGAGCAGTACTTC
TRBV27	.	many	TRBJ2-1	CASSFRESSYNEQFF	TGTGCCAGCAGTTTTCGGGAGAGCTCCTACAATGAGCAGTTCTTC
TRBV30	.	.	TRBJ2-3	CAWRTAPRMDTQYF	TGTGCCTGGAGAACAGCCCCGAGGATGGATACGCAGTATTTT
TRBV11-2	.	many	TRBJ1-5	CASSFGRDSQPQHF	TGTGCCAGCAGTTTCGGCAGGGATAGTCAGCCCCAGCATTTT
TRBV20-1	.	many	TRBJ2-7	CSARIRGVFEQYF	TGCAGTGCTAGAATAAGGGGGGTTTTTGAGCAGTACTTC
TRBV11-2	.	many	TRBJ2-1	CASSFRDNEQFF	TGTGCCAGCAGCTTCCGAGACAATGAGCAGTTCTTC
TRBV11-2	TRBD2	many	TRBJ2-1	CASSLSRLAGWGEQFF	TGTGCCAGCAGCTTAAGTAGGCTAGCGGGGTGGGGTGAGCAGTTCTTC
TRBV5-1	.	many	TRBJ1-6	CASSPGGSGTGDSPLHF	TGCGCCAGCAGCCCTGGAGGCAGCGGGACCGGCGATTCACCCCTCCACTTT
TRBV6-2/TRBV6-3	.	few	TRBJ2-7	CASSDASRVVHEQHF	TGTGCCAGCAGTGATGCTTCTAGAGTTGTACACGAGCAGCACTTC
TRBV6-2/TRBV6-3	TRBD2	many	TRBJ2-3	CASSYSLAGSTDTQYF	TGTGCCAGCAGTTACTCGCTAGCGGGGAGCACAGATACGCAGTATTTT
TRBV27	.	many	TRBJ2-5	CASSLLRGPGAGTQYF	TGTGCCAGCAGTTTATTAAGGGGACCGGGTGCGGGGACCCAGTACTTC
TRBV5-1	TRBD1	many	TRBJ1-2	CASSPGQGGNYGYTF	TGTGCCAGCAGCCCGGGGCAGGGGGGGAACTATGGCTACACCTTC
TRBV6-1	.	.	TRBJ1-4	CASSPSWVGEKLFF	TGTGCCAGCAGTCCTTCATGGGTAGGGGAAAAACTGTTTTTT
TRBV7-2	.	many	TRBJ1-1	CASRSMSRGGEAFF	TGTGCCAGCAGATCCATGTCACGAGGGGGTGAAGCTTTCTTT
TRBV6-2/TRBV6-3	.	many	TRBJ2-3	CASSEVAPSTDTQYF	TGTGCCAGCAGTGAAGTGGCGCCCAGCACAGATACGCAGTATTTT
TRBV5-7	TRBD1	few	TRBJ1-5	CASSRTGCNQPQHF	TGTGCCAGCAGCCGGACAGGGTGCAATCAGCCCCAGCATTTT
TRBV6-1	.	many	TRBJ1-1	CASSDRENTEAFF	TGTGCCAGCAGTGACCGGGAGAACACTGAAGCTTTCTTT
TRBV7-9	.	many	TRBJ2-1	CASSLEQTQGQFF	TGTGCCAGCAGCTTAGAACAGACCCAAGGGCAGTTCTTC
TRBV28	TRBD2	many	TRBJ2-3	CASSPRLAGGRDTQYF	TGTGCCAGCAGTCCGAGATTAGCGGGAGGGCGAGATACGCAGTATTTT
TRBV20-1	.	few	TRBJ1-3	CSARELDSGNTIYF	TGCAGTGCTAGAGAATTGGACTCTGGAAACACCATATATTTT
TRBV19	TRBD2	.	TRBJ2-4	CASSIASGRGNEQSF	TGTGCCAGTAGTATAGCTAGCGGGAGGGGTAATGAGCAGTCCTTC
TRBV12-3/TRBV12-4	.	many	TRBJ1-5	CASSLAGSSQHF	TGTGCCAGCAGTTTAGCTGGTAGCTCCCAGCATTTT
TRBV5-1	TRBD1	many	TRBJ1-1	CASSRRDRGVNTEAFF	TGCGCCAGCAGTCGGCGGGACAGGGGGGTGAACACTGAAGCTTTCTTT
TRBV20-1	TRBD2	many	TRBJ2-3	CSARSSLAGRTDTQYF	TGCAGTGCTAGATCTTCTCTAGCGGGACGTACAGATACGCAGTATTTT
TRBV12-3/TRBV12-4	.	many	TRBJ1-1	CASSLGRTGTEAFF	TGTGCCAGCAGTTTGGGGCGGACCGGCACTGAAGCTTTCTTT
TRBV6-2/TRBV6-3	TRBD1	few	TRBJ2-7	CASSRPTGATYEQYF	TGTGCCAGCAGCCGACCGACAGGGGCTACCTACGAGCAGTACTTC
TRBV29-1	.	.	TRBJ2-5	CSVSPTQETQYF	TGCAGCGTTTCCCCGACCCAAGAGACCCAGTACTTC
TRBV12-5	.	many	TRBJ2-7	CASGLPARFSYEQYF	TGTGCTAGTGGTTTGCCTGCACGCTTCTCCTACGAGCAGTACTTC
TRBV5-5	.	few	TRBJ1-5	CASSLDQTGEYSNQPQHF	TGTGCCAGCAGCTTGGACCAGACAGGCGAGTATAGCAATCAGCCCCAGCATTTT
TRBV11-2	TRBD2	many	TRBJ2-1	CASSRTSGNEQFF	TGTGCCAGCAGCCGGACTAGCGGGAATGAGCAGTTCTTC
TRBV9	.	.	TRBJ1-4	CASSVGVSREEEKLFF	TGTGCCAGCAGCGTCGGGGTAAGCAGGGAGGAGGAAAAACTGTTTTTT